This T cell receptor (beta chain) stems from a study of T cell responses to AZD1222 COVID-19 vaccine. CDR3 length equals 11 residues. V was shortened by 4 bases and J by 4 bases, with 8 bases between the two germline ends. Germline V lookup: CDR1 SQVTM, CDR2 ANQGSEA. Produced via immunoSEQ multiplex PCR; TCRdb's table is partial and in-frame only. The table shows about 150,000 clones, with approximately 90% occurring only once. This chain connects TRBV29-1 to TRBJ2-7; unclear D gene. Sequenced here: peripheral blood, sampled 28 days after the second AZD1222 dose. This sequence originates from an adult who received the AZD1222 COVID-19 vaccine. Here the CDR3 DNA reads TGCAGCGTTGGGGGTAGGTACGAGCAGTACTTC. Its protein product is CSVGGRYEQYF.